These 11 T cell receptor beta chains were all obtained from the same sample, sequenced in a study of T cell responses to AZD1222 COVID-19 vaccine. TCRdb's table, derived via immunoSEQ multiplex PCR, lists solely in-frame clones and lacks some. The sample contains 120,000 or so clones, over 75% of which appear only once. The source material was peripheral blood, sampled on day 0 of AZD1222 vaccination. The receptors stem from an adult in good health.

The V and J genes are TRBV9 and TRBJ2-1, with 7 nucleotides matching TRBD1. J was trimmed by 6 bases and V by 4 bases; bases with no gene match: 10. Germline lookup yields CDR1 SGDLS and CDR2 YYNGEE. This CDR3 has 15 residues. The CDR3 here is CASSPGQLGGNEQFF. CDR3 bases: TGTGCCAGCAGCCCGGGACAGCTTGGAGGCAATGAGCAGTTCTTC.

As to this clone: Other nucleotide sequences in the sample specify the same CDR3. The rearrangement uses TRBV27 and TRBJ2-5, with D possibly TRBD1 on 6 matching bases. V shed 3 bases and J shed 5 bases, with 7 bases lying between them. Germline-derived CDR1 and CDR2 are MNHEY and SMNVEV (reference sequence). The CDR3 runs 12 residues. The DNA of the CDR3 is TGTGCCAGCAGTTTCAGGGGCGAGACCCAGTACTTC. The encoded protein is CASSFRGETQYF.

This clone has just one count. The chain employs TRBV28 and TRBJ2-6; unclear D gene. This CDR3 is built from 14 residues. Germline-derived CDR1 and CDR2 are MDHEN and SYDVKM. Trimming removed 8 bases from V and 0 bases from J, with 8 bases in between. The CDR3 sequence: CASGISSGANVLTF. The CDR3 coding sequence is TGTGCCAGCGGTATTAGCTCTGGGGCCAACGTCCTGACTTTC.

This chain links TRBV11-3 with TRBJ2-1; the match to TRBD2 covers 13 bases. The germline V gene has CDR1 SGHNT and CDR2 YENEEA. With V trimmed by 5 bases and J by 8 bases, 9 bases remained unmatched. This CDR3 has 16 residues. The DNA for the CDR3 is TGTGCCAGCAGCCCCGCTCGACTAGCGGGAGGTGATGAGCAGTTCTTC. It translates to CASSPARLAGGDEQFF.

The chain combines TRBV11-2 with TRBJ1-5; D might be TRBD1 (6 bases). CDR1 is SGHAT and CDR2 is FQNNGV in the germline V gene. The CDR3 sequence is 15 residues long. V was clipped by 5 bases and J by 1 base, with 12 bases between them. CDR3 sequence (DNA): TGTGCCAGCAGCCTTACACAGGGAAGCAATCAGCCCCAGCATTTT. Translated: CASSLTQGSNQPQHF.

This chain connects TRBV28 to TRBJ1-5, with unresolved D. The V end was cut by 5 bases, the J end by 2 bases, with 19 bases between. Germline CDR1 and CDR2: MDHEN and SYDVKM. The CDR3 consists of 17 residues. The CDR3 loop is CASSSLGWGIGNQPQHF. Written as DNA, the CDR3 is TGTGCCAGCAGTAGTCTCGGGTGGGGAATCGGCAATCAGCCCCAGCATTTT.

The chain couples TRBV5-5 to TRBJ2-3; D remains unclear. CDR1 SGHKS and CDR2 YYEKEE come from the germline V gene (reference sequence). V lost 0 bases and J lost 5, with 1 base in between. The CDR3 is 11 amino acids. The CDR3 nucleotides are TGTGCCAGCAGCTTGGAAGATACGCAGTATTTT. This sequence encodes CASSLEDTQYF.

About this clone itself: The sample carries other DNA sequences with the same CDR3. The chain is built from TRBV18 and TRBJ2-1; D unresolved. Germline V gene lookup returns CDR1 KGHSH and CDR2 LQKENI. This CDR3 spans 13 amino acids. The V end lost 3 bases, the J end lost 0 bases, and 3 bases lay between the germline ends. The CDR3 bases are TGTGCCAGCTCACCCCCCTCCTACAATGAGCAGTTCTTC. This translates into CASSPPSYNEQFF.

CDR3 protein: CASTGDSHYEQYF. For the CDR3, the DNA is TGTGCCAGCACTGGGGACAGTCACTACGAGCAGTACTTC. This rearrangement joins TRBV6-5 to TRBJ2-7, with 7 nucleotides matching TRBD1. V lost 7 bases, J lost 3 bases, and 6 bases stayed unmatched. The CDR3 is 13 residues long. Germline CDR1 reads MNHEY; CDR2 reads SVGAGI.

The chain joins TRBV28 to TRBJ2-2, with a possible D match to TRBD2 (6 bases). V was clipped by 9 bases and J by 0 bases, with 14 bases between them. This CDR3 has 15 residues. Per the germline V gene, CDR1 is MDHEN and CDR2 is SYDVKM. Written as DNA, the CDR3 is TGTGCCAGTGCTGCGGGGTTCGCGAACACCGGGGAGCTGTTTTTT. It is translated as CASAAGFANTGELFF.

This clone was seen just once. V gene TRBV19 combines with J gene TRBJ2-1; 10 bases agree with TRBD2. Per germline, CDR1 LNHDA and CDR2 SQIVND (reference sequence). CDR3 length: 16 residues. V lost 7 bases to trimming and J lost 3 bases; unmatched junction nucleotides: 9. CDR3 sequence (DNA): TGTGCCAGTAACCGAATTAGCGGGGGGCACTACAATGAGCAGTTCTTC. Amino acids: CASNRISGGHYNEQFF.